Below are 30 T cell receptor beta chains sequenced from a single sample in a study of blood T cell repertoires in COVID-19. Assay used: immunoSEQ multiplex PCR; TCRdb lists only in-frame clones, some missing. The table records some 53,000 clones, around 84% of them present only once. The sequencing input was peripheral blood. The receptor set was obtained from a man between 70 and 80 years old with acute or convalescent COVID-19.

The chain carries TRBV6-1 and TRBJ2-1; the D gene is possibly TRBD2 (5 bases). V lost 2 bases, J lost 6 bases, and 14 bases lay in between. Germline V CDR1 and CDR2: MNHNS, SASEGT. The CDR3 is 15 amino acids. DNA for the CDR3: TGTGCCAGCAGTGAACCCGGGCCCCTAGCCAATGAGCAGTTCTTC. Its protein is CASSEPGPLANEQFF.

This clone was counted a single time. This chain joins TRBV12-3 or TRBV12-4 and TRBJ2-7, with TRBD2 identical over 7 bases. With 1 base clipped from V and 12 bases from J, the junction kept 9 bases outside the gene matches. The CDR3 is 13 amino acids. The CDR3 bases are TGTGCCAGCAGTTTAGTGGGGGGGGTCGGGCTGTACGTC. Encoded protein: CASSLVGGVGLYV.

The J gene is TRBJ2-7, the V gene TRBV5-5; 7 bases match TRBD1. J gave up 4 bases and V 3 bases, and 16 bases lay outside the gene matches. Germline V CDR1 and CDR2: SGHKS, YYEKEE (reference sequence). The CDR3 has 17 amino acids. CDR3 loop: CASSSTAPDRARYEQYF. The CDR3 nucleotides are TGTGCCAGCAGCTCCACCGCTCCTGACAGGGCAAGGTACGAGCAGTACTTC.

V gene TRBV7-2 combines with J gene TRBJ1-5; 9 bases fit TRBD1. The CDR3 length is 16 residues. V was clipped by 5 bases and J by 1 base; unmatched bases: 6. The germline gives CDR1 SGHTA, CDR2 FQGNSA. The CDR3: CASSPSGTGSNQPQHF. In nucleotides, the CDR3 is TGTGCCAGCAGCCCCTCCGGGACAGGGAGCAATCAGCCCCAGCATTTT.

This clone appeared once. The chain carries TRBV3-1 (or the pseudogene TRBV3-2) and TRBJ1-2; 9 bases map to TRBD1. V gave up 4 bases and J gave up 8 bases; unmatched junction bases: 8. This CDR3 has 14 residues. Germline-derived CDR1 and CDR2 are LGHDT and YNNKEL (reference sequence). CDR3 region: CASSLLTGGEGYTF. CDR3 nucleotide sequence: TGTGCCAGCAGCCTCCTCACAGGGGGCGAGGGCTACACCTTC.

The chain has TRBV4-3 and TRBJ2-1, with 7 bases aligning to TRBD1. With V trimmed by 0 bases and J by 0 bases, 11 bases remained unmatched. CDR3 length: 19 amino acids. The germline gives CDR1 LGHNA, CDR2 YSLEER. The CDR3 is CASSQDWAGGSSSYNEQFF. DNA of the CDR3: TGCGCCAGCAGCCAAGATTGGGCAGGGGGATCGAGCTCCTACAATGAGCAGTTCTTC.

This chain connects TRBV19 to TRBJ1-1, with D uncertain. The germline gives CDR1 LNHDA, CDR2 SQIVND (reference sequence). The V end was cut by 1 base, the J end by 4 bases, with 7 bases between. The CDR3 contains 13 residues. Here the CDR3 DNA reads TGTGCCAGTAGTATAGTCGGGAGCACTGAAGCTTTCTTT. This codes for CASSIVGSTEAFF.

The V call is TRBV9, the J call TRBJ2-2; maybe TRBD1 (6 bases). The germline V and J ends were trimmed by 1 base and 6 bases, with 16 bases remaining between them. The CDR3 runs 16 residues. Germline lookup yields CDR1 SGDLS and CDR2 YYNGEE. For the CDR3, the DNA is TGTGCCAGCAGCGTACTCCATTACAGGGAGTCCGGGGAGCTGTTTTTT. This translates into CASSVLHYRESGELFF.

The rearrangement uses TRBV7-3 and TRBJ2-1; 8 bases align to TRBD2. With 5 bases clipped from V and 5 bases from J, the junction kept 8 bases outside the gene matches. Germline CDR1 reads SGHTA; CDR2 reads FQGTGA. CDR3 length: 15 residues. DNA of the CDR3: TGTGCCAGCAGCCTAGAGGGACTAGGACACAATGAGCAGTTCTTC. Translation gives CASSLEGLGHNEQFF.

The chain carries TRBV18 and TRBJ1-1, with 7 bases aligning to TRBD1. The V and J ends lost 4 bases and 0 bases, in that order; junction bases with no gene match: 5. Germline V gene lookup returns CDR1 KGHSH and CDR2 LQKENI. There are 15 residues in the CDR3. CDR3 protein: CASSLRTGLNTEAFF. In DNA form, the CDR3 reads TGTGCCAGCTCACTCCGGACAGGCCTGAACACTGAAGCTTTCTTT. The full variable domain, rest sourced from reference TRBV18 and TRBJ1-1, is NAGVMQNPRHLVRRRGQEARLRCSPMKGHSHVYWYRQLPEEGLKFMVYLQKENIIDESGMPKERFSAEFPKEGPSILRIQQVVRGDSAAYFCASSLRTGLNTEAFFGQGTRLTVV.

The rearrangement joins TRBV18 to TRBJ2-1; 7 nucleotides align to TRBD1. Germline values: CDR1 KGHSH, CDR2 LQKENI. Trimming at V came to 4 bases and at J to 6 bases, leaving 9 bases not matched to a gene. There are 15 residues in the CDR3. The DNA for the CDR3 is TGTGCCAGCTCACTAAACCGACAGGGCGGCAATGAGCAGTTCTTC. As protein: CASSLNRQGGNEQFF. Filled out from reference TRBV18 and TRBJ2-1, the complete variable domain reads NAGVMQNPRHLVRRRGQEARLRCSPMKGHSHVYWYRQLPEEGLKFMVYLQKENIIDESGMPKERFSAEFPKEGPSILRIQQVVRGDSAAYFCASSLNRQGGNEQFFGPGTRLTVL.

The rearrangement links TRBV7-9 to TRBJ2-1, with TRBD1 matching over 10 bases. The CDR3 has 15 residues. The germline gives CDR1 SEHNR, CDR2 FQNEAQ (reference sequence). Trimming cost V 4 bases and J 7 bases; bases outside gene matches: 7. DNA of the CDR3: TGTGCCAGCAGCTCTCCGGACAGGGGGGATAATGAGCAGTTCTTC. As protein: CASSSPDRGDNEQFF. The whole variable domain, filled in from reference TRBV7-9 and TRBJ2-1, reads DTGVSQNPRHKITKRGQNVTFRCDPISEHNRLYWYRQTLGQGPEFLTYFQNEAQLEKSRLLSDRFSAERPKGSFSTLEIQRTEQGDSAMYLCASSSPDRGDNEQFFGPGTRLTVL.

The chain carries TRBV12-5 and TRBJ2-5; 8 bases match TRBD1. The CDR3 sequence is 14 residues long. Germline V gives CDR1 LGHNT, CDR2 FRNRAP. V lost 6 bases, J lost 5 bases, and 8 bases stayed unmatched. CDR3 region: CASGTGTGRETQYF. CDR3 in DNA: TGTGCTAGTGGAACAGGGACAGGACGGGAGACCCAGTACTTC.

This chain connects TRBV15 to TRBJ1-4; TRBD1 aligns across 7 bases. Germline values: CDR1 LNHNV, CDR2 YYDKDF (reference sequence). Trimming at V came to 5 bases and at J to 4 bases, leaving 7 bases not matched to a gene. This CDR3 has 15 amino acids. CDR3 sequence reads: CATSGRRQGNEKLFF. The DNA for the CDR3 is TGTGCCACCAGCGGAAGACGACAGGGTAATGAAAAACTGTTTTTT.

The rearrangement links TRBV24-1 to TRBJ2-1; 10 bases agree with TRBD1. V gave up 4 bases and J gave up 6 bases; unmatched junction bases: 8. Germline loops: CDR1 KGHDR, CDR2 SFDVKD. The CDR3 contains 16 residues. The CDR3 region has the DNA TGTGCCACCAGTGAGCCCGGGACAGGGGAGCGCAATGAGCAGTTCTTC. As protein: CATSEPGTGERNEQFF.

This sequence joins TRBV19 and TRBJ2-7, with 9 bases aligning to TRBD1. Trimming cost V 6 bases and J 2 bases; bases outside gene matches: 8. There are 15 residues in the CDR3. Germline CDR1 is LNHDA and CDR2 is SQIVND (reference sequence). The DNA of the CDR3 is TGTGCCAGTAGCCTACCGGGACAGGGAACCTACGAGCAGTACTTC. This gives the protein CASSLPGQGTYEQYF. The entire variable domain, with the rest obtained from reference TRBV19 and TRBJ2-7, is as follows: DGGITQSPKYLFRKEGQNVTLSCEQNLNHDAMYWYRQDPGQGLRLIYYSQIVNDFQKGDIAEGYSVSREKKESFPLTVTSAQKNPTAFYLCASSLPGQGTYEQYFGPGTRLTVT.

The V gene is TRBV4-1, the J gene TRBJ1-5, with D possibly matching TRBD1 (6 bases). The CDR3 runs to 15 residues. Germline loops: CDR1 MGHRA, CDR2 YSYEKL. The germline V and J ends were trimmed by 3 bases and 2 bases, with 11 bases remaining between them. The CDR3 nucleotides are TGCGCCAGCAGCCACCCAGGGGTAGGCAATCAGCCCCAGCATTTT. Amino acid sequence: CASSHPGVGNQPQHF.

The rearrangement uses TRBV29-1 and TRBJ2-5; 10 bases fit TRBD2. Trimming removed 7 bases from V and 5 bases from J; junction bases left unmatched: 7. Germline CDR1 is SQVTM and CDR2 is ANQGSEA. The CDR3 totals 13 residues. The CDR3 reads CSARTSGGETQYF. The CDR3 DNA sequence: TGCAGCGCGAGGACTAGCGGTGGGGAGACCCAGTACTTC.

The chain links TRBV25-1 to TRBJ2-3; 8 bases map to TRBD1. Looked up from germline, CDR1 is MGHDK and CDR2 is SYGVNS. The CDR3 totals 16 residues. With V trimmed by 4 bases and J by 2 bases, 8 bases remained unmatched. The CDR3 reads CASSAYRGSNTDTQYF. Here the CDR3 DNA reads TGTGCCAGCAGTGCCTACAGGGGGTCTAACACAGATACGCAGTATTTT.

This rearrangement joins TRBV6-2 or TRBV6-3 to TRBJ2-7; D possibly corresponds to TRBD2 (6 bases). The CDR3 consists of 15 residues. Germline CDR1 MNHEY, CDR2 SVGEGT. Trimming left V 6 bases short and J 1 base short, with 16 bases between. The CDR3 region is CASSSPTGTSYEQYV. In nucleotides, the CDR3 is TGTGCCAGCAGCTCTCCGACCGGGACTTCCTACGAGCAGTACGTC.

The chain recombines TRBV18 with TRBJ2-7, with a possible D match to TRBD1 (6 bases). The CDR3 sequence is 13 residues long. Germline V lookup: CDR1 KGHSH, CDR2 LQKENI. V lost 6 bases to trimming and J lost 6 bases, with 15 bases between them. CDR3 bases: TGTGCCAGCTCTCTCAGCCTCAGGGGCGAGCAGTACTTC. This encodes CASSLSLRGEQYF. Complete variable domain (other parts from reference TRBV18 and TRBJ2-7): NAGVMQNPRHLVRRRGQEARLRCSPMKGHSHVYWYRQLPEEGLKFMVYLQKENIIDESGMPKERFSAEFPKEGPSILRIQQVVRGDSAAYFCASSLSLRGEQYFGPGTRLTVT.

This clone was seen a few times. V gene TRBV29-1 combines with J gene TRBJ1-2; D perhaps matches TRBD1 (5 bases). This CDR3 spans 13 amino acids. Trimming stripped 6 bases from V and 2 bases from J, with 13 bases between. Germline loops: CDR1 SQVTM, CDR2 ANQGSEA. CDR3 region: CSVGGTGNYGYTF. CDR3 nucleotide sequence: TGCAGCGTCGGGGGAACCGGGAACTATGGCTACACCTTC.

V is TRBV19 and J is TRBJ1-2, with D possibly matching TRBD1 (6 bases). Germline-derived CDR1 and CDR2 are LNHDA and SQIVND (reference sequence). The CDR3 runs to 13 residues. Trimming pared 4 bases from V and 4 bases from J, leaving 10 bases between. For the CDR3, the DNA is TGTGCCAGTAGTACCCAGGGGACCTATGGCTACACCTTC. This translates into CASSTQGTYGYTF.

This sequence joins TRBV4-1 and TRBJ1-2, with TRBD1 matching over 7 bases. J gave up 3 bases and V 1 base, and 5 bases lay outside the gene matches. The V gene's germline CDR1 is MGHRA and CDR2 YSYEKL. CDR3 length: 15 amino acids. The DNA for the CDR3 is TGCGCCAGCAGCCAAGCATCGACAGGGTACTATGGCTACACCTTC. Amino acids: CASSQASTGYYGYTF.

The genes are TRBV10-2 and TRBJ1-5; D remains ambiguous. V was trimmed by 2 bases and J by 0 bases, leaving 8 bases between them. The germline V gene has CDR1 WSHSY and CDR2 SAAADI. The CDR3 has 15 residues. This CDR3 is CASSETGYSNQPQHF. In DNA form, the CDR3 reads TGCGCCAGCAGTGAGACGGGGTATAGCAATCAGCCCCAGCATTTT.

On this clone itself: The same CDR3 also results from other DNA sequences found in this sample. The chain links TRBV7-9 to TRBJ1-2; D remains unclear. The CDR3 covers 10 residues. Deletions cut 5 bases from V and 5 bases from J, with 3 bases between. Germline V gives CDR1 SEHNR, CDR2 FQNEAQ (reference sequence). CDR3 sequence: CASSPYGYTF. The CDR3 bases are TGTGCCAGCAGCCCTTATGGCTACACCTTC.

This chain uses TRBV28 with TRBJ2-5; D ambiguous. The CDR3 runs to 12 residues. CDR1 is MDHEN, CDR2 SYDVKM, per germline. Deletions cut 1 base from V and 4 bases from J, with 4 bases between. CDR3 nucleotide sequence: TGTGCCAGCAGTTTATCGGGAGAGACCCAGTACTTC. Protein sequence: CASSLSGETQYF.

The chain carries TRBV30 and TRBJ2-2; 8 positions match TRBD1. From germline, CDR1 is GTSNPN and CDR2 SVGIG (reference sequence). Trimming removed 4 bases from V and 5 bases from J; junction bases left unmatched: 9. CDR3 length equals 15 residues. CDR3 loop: CAWTRRTGTTGELFF. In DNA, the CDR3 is TGTGCCTGGACCCGTAGGACAGGGACAACCGGGGAGCTGTTTTTT.

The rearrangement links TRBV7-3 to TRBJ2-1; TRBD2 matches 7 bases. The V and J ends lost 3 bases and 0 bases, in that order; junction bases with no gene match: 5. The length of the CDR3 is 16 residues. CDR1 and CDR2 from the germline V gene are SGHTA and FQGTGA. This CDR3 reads CASSLTGGSSYNEQFF. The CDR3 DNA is TGTGCCAGCAGCTTGACCGGGGGGAGCTCCTACAATGAGCAGTTCTTC. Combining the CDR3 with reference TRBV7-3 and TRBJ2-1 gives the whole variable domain GAGVSQTPSNKVTEKGKYVELRCDPISGHTALYWYRQSLGQGPEFLIYFQGTGAADDSGLPNDRFFAVRPEGSVSTLKIQRTERGDSAVYLCASSLTGGSSYNEQFFGPGTRLTVL.

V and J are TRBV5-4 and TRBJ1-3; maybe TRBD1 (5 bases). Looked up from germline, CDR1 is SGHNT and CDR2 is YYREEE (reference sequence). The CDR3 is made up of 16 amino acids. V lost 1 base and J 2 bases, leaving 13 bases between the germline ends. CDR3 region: CASSLFPDIAGNTIYF. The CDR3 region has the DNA TGTGCCAGCAGCTTGTTCCCGGACATTGCTGGAAACACCATATATTTT.